The rows below give T cell receptor beta chains drawn from one sample of a study of neurological immune-mediated disorders. TCRdb fed the 5' RACE reads into MiXCR, producing one record per CDR3 protein. The data hold 25,000 to 35,000 distinct CDR3 sequences, with about 17% observed a single time. Sequences were obtained from CD4+ T cells from blood. Every receptor here comes from a female donor with HTLV-1-associated myelopathy (HAM/TSP). Both conserved end residues are part of each CDR3. The D gene is left open where the match is weak. Size tells how often a clone was seen (once, few, many) or the class of an expanded clone, and some rows leave it out.

v_gene: TRBV7-9
abundance: many
j_gene: TRBJ2-1
d_gene: NA
CDR3nt: TGTGCCAGCAGCTTAAACACTGGAGAGCAGTTCTTC
CDR3aa: CASSLNTGEQFF

v_gene: TRBV5-1
abundance: few
j_gene: TRBJ1-1
d_gene: TRBD1
CDR3nt: TGCGCCAGCAGCTACCGGGACAGGGAAGGGGCTTTCTTT
CDR3aa: CASSYRDREGAFF

v_gene: TRBV20-1
abundance: NA
j_gene: TRBJ1-1
d_gene: NA
CDR3nt: TGCAGTGCTATAGACCCTCGGACATGGGTAACTGAAGCTTTCTTT
CDR3aa: CSAIDPRTWVTEAFF

v_gene: TRBV20-1
abundance: many
j_gene: TRBJ2-7
d_gene: NA
CDR3nt: TGCAGTGCTAGGCGCGGGGTCGAGCAGTACTTC
CDR3aa: CSARRGVEQYF

v_gene: TRBV20-1
abundance: few
j_gene: TRBJ2-3
d_gene: TRBD2
CDR3nt: TGCAGTGCTAGAGGGCGGGGGGGCTCCGATACGCAGTATTTT
CDR3aa: CSARGRGGSDTQYF

v_gene: TRBV7-8
abundance: NA
j_gene: TRBJ1-5
d_gene: TRBD1
CDR3nt: TGTGCCAGCAGATTTGGGGGACAGGGGGTAGAGACCCAGCATTTT
CDR3aa: CASRFGGQGVETQHF

v_gene: TRBV11-3
abundance: many
j_gene: TRBJ2-3
d_gene: TRBD2
CDR3nt: TGTGCCAGCAGCAGCGCGGGAGGTGGAGCAACAGATACGCAGTATTTT
CDR3aa: CASSSAGGGATDTQYF

v_gene: TRBV20-1
abundance: NA
j_gene: TRBJ2-1
d_gene: TRBD2
CDR3nt: TGCAGTGTTCCTAGCGGGAACAATGAGCAGTTCTTC
CDR3aa: CSVPSGNNEQFF

v_gene: TRBV20-1
abundance: many
j_gene: TRBJ2-7
d_gene: TRBD1
CDR3nt: TGCAGTGCTACCACACAGGGGTACGAGCAGTACTTC
CDR3aa: CSATTQGYEQYF

v_gene: TRBV24-1
abundance: medium-sized
j_gene: TRBJ2-5
d_gene: TRBD1
CDR3nt: TGTGCCACCAGTGATCCCGGGACAGGGAGAGAGACCCAGTACTTC
CDR3aa: CATSDPGTGRETQYF

v_gene: TRBV20-1
abundance: many
j_gene: TRBJ2-2
d_gene: TRBD1
CDR3nt: TGCAGTGCTAGCAGGGGGCCCGACACCGGGGAGCTGTTTTTT
CDR3aa: CSASRGPDTGELFF

v_gene: TRBV5-1
abundance: many
j_gene: TRBJ2-7
d_gene: NA
CDR3nt: TGCGCCAGCAGCTTACAGGGCGGCTACGAGCAGTACTTC
CDR3aa: CASSLQGGYEQYF

v_gene: TRBV15
abundance: many
j_gene: TRBJ2-1
d_gene: TRBD2
CDR3nt: TGTGCCACCAGCACCTTAGCGGGGGGTAGATCGGAGCAGTTCTTC
CDR3aa: CATSTLAGGRSEQFF

v_gene: TRBV20-1
abundance: many
j_gene: TRBJ1-5
d_gene: NA
CDR3nt: TGCAGTGCTAGCCCCGGGCGAGGAAGCAATCAGCCCCAGCATTTT
CDR3aa: CSASPGRGSNQPQHF

v_gene: TRBV6-6
abundance: many
j_gene: TRBJ2-3
d_gene: TRBD2
CDR3nt: TGTGCCAGCACCCACCGGGCGGGAGGGGCAGATACGCAGTATTTT
CDR3aa: CASTHRAGGADTQYF

v_gene: TRBV18
abundance: NA
j_gene: TRBJ2-5
d_gene: TRBD2
CDR3nt: TGTGCCAGCTCACCCCTACTAGCGGAAGATACCCAGTACTTC
CDR3aa: CASSPLLAEDTQYF

v_gene: TRBV20-1
abundance: many
j_gene: TRBJ2-1
d_gene: TRBD2
CDR3nt: TGCAACGTGTGCTGGCGGGGGGGTTGGGATGAGCAGTTCTTC
CDR3aa: CNVCWRGGWDEQFF

v_gene: TRBV4-1
abundance: many
j_gene: TRBJ2-3
d_gene: NA
CDR3nt: TGCGCCAGCAGCCAAGGGAGAGATACGCAGTATTTT
CDR3aa: CASSQGRDTQYF

v_gene: TRBV28
abundance: many
j_gene: TRBJ1-1
d_gene: TRBD1
CDR3nt: TGTGCCAGCAGTTCAGGACAGGGTCTTGAAGCTTTCTTT
CDR3aa: CASSSGQGLEAFF

v_gene: TRBV29-1
abundance: many
j_gene: TRBJ2-7
d_gene: TRBD1
CDR3nt: TGCAGCGTCACCGGGACAGGGGGGTCCTACGAGCAGTACTTC
CDR3aa: CSVTGTGGSYEQYF

v_gene: TRBV20-1
abundance: many
j_gene: TRBJ1-4
d_gene: NA
CDR3nt: TGCAGTGCTGGGCCCGATCTCATGGAAAAACTGTTTTTT
CDR3aa: CSAGPDLMEKLFF

v_gene: TRBV29-1
abundance: medium-sized
j_gene: TRBJ2-3
d_gene: NA
CDR3nt: TGCAGCGTGAAAATTACAGATACGCAGTATTTT
CDR3aa: CSVKITDTQYF